The 15 T cell receptor beta chains given below trace back to one sample, sequenced in a study of T-cell reconstitution after alpha-beta-depleted transplantation in children. Using unique molecular identifiers, the investigators prepared the TCRbeta library. TCRdb reprocessed the PCR reads with MiXCR, giving one entry per CDR3 protein. Of over 150,000 distinct CDR3 sequences in the sample, approximately 7% are singletons; the top ten hold approximately 5.7%. The sample was PBMCs, taken before TCRalphabeta/CD19-depleted stem cell transplant. The receptor source for this set is a boy aged 2 to 9 with acute lymphoblastic leukemia, due to receive a stem cell transplant.

This clonotype was found many times. The V call is TRBV20-1, the J call TRBJ2-1; the match to TRBD2 covers 14 bases. The germline CDR1 and CDR2 sequences are DFQATT and SNEGSKA (reference sequence). The V segment lost 2 bases and the J segment 7 bases; nucleotides outside the gene matches: 7. The CDR3 loop spans 16 amino acids. CDR3 sequence reads: CSARSGTSGSQNEQFF. CDR3 bases: TGCAGTGCTAGATCCGGGACTAGCGGGAGTCAGAATGAGCAGTTCTTC.

This clonotype was found many times. V is TRBV7-9 and J is TRBJ2-3, with D unresolved. The germline gives CDR1 SEHNR, CDR2 FQNEAQ (reference sequence). The CDR3 has 14 residues. V was pared by 7 bases and J by 1 base, with 12 bases between. In DNA form, the CDR3 reads TGTGCCAGCACTCCCGTCCTTGGCACAGATACGCAGTATTTT. Its translation is CASTPVLGTDTQYF.

This clonotype came up many times. This chain links TRBV20-1 with TRBJ1-2; D unclear. V was cut by 1 base and J by 7 bases, with 13 bases left in between. This CDR3 has 13 residues. Germline V gene data show CDR1 as DFQATT and CDR2 as SNEGSKA (reference sequence). The chain's CDR3 is CSARAMIEGGYTF. Written as DNA, the CDR3 is TGCAGTGCTAGAGCGATGATAGAGGGTGGCTACACCTTC.

Ten or more counts support this clonotype. Here the CDR3 DNA reads TGTGCCAGTCATAAGACAGTTTCCACTGAAGCTTTCTTT. It specifies CASHKTVSTEAFF. The chain combines TRBV27 with TRBJ1-1; tentatively, D is TRBD1 (5 bases). V dropped 9 bases and J dropped 4 bases, with 15 bases sitting between them. This CDR3 has 13 amino acids. Germline V gene data show CDR1 as MNHEY and CDR2 as SMNVEV (reference sequence).

The table lists this clonotype with many counts. CDR3 residues: CASSLTDTGNTIYF. The CDR3 DNA sequence: TGTGCCAGCAGCTTGACTGATACAGGAAACACCATATATTTT. V gene TRBV7-9 combines with J gene TRBJ1-3; D unresolved. CDR3 length equals 14 residues. Trimming removed 3 bases from V and 4 bases from J, with 10 bases in between. Germline V gene data show CDR1 as SEHNR and CDR2 as FQNEAQ (reference sequence).

The sample holds many counts of this clonotype. The V and J genes are TRBV21-1 and TRBJ1-1. TRBV21-1 is a documented pseudogene. The CDR3 spans 12 residues. CDR3 in DNA: TGTGCCAGCAGCAAACGAGGCACTGAAGCTTTCTTT. It codes for CASSKRGTEAFF.

This clonotype has a count of ten or more. The V gene is TRBV20-1, the J gene TRBJ1-6, with TRBD1 as a possible D gene (6 bases). This CDR3 is 13 amino acids long. CDR1 DFQATT and CDR2 SNEGSKA come from the germline V gene (reference sequence). Trimming removed 0 bases from V and 6 bases from J, with 6 bases in between. The CDR3 reads CSARDRGNSPLHF. The DNA of the CDR3 is TGCAGTGCTAGAGACAGGGGTAATTCACCCCTCCACTTT.

This clonotype occurred many times. This rearrangement joins TRBV6-2 or TRBV6-3 to TRBJ2-1, with 9 bases lining up with TRBD2. This CDR3 is 14 amino acids long. V was pared by 6 bases and J by 9 bases, with 9 bases of the junction left unmatched. Germline CDR1 reads MNHEY; CDR2 reads SVGEGT. CDR3 region: CASSRGLAWSEQFF. In DNA, the CDR3 is TGTGCCAGCAGCAGGGGACTAGCCTGGAGTGAGCAGTTCTTC.

This clonotype was counted a few times. The J gene is TRBJ1-5, the V gene TRBV18; D gene unclear. V was trimmed by 3 bases and J by 4 bases, leaving 13 bases between them. The germline V gene encodes CDR1 KGHSH and CDR2 LQKENI. The CDR3 spans 15 residues. This CDR3 is CASSPGSGPNQPQHF. The DNA for the CDR3 is TGTGCCAGCTCACCTGGGTCAGGCCCTAATCAGCCCCAGCATTTT.

As concerns this clonotype: A far larger clone is one base from this, pointing to a likely read error. The CDR3 DNA sequence: TGTGCCAGCAGTTTACCGGGGGGGAATGAGCAGTTCTTC. This encodes CASSLPGGNEQFF. The rearrangement uses TRBV27 and TRBJ2-1; TRBD2 aligns across 8 bases. J was trimmed by 7 bases and V by 2 bases; bases with no gene match: 1. The CDR3 runs 13 residues. CDR1 is MNHEY, CDR2 SMNVEV, per germline (reference sequence).

V usage is TRBV20-1 and J usage is TRBJ2-7, with 7 bases lining up with TRBD2. This CDR3 comprises 17 residues. Unmatched junction bases numbered 15, after V lost 4 bases and J lost 0 bases. CDR1 is DFQATT, CDR2 SNEGSKA, per germline (reference sequence). The CDR3: CSAKRRRSGSSSYEQYF. As DNA, the CDR3 is TGCAGTGCTAAACGAAGACGTAGCGGGTCAAGCTCCTACGAGCAGTACTTC.

This clonotype was found many times. V usage is TRBV5-5 and J usage is TRBJ1-6; D gene unclear. V shed 4 bases and J shed 9 bases, with 11 bases lying between them. The germline V gene encodes CDR1 SGHKS and CDR2 YYEKEE (reference sequence). The CDR3 length is 13 residues. CDR3 loop: CASSPTPISPLHF. The DNA for the CDR3 is TGTGCCAGCAGCCCGACACCTATTTCACCCCTCCACTTT.

In its sample, this clonotype was seen many times. This chain joins TRBV7-9 and TRBJ1-1; D ambiguous. CDR1 SEHNR and CDR2 FQNEAQ come from the germline V gene (reference sequence). The CDR3 runs to 14 residues. The V and J ends lost 2 bases and 3 bases respectively, with 10 bases between them. The CDR3 DNA follows: TGTGCCAGCAGCTTAAGGGAAAGGGACACTGAAGCTTTCTTT. As protein: CASSLRERDTEAFF.

The chain recombines TRBV19 with TRBJ1-1; no firm D call. The germline gives CDR1 LNHDA, CDR2 SQIVND (reference sequence). V dropped 5 bases and J dropped 0 bases, with 13 bases sitting between them. The CDR3 totals 15 residues. CDR3 bases: TGTGCCAGTAGTCGTGCAGACATCATGAACACTGAAGCTTTCTTT. This sequence encodes CASSRADIMNTEAFF.

This clonotype was recorded many times. The chain has TRBV28 and TRBJ1-1, with D perhaps TRBD1 (5 bases). Trimming shortened V by 6 bases and J by 3 bases, and 20 bases separated the two germline ends. This CDR3 is 16 amino acids long. In germline, CDR1 is MDHEN, CDR2 SYDVKM. The chain's CDR3 is CASRYRRDLAYTEAFF. CDR3 coding DNA: TGTGCCAGCAGATACCGTCGGGACCTCGCGTACACTGAAGCTTTCTTT.